This is a list of T cell receptor beta chains from one sample in a study of blood T cell repertoires in COVID-19. Only in-frame clones appear in the TCRdb table, and some are missing; sequencing was by immunoSEQ multiplex PCR. This table has over 150,000 clones, roughly 80% appearing once. Sequencing used peripheral blood. These receptors came from an elderly woman with COVID-19, enrolled during active disease. Both conserved end residues are part of each CDR3. Each record gives: J gene, D gene, clone size, V gene, CDR3 DNA, CDR3 protein. The D gene is left open where the match is weak. Only some rows state a clone size, as once, few, many or a class for expanded clones.

J gene: TRBJ2-7; D gene: -; clone size: few; V gene: TRBV29-1; CDR3 DNA: TGCAGCGTTGCCTTAGCCTACGAGCAGTACTTC; CDR3 protein: CSVALAYEQYF
J gene: TRBJ2-7; D gene: -; clone size: -; V gene: TRBV21-1; CDR3 DNA: TGTGCCAGCACCAGCTACGAGCAGTACTTC; CDR3 protein: CASTSYEQYF
J gene: TRBJ2-1; D gene: -; clone size: -; V gene: TRBV7-9; CDR3 DNA: TGTGCCAGCAATCGGCTAGCGTTATCCTACAATGAGCAGTTCTTC; CDR3 protein: CASNRLALSYNEQFF
J gene: TRBJ2-5; D gene: -; clone size: -; V gene: TRBV5-6; CDR3 DNA: TGTGCCAGCAGCCTCACAGGGCCTCAAGAGACCCAGTACTTC; CDR3 protein: CASSLTGPQETQYF
J gene: TRBJ2-4; D gene: TRBD2; clone size: -; V gene: TRBV13; CDR3 DNA: TGTGCCAGCAGCTACGGGACTAGTGGTAACATTCAGTACTTC; CDR3 protein: CASSYGTSGNIQYF
J gene: TRBJ1-2; D gene: -; clone size: -; V gene: TRBV19; CDR3 DNA: TGTGCCAGTAGGCGGACAGACTTTAACTATGGCTACACCTTC; CDR3 protein: CASRRTDFNYGYTF
J gene: TRBJ2-7; D gene: TRBD1; clone size: few; V gene: TRBV12-3/TRBV12-4; CDR3 DNA: TGTGCCAGCAGACCCACAGGGGCCTACGAGCAGTACTTC; CDR3 protein: CASRPTGAYEQYF
J gene: TRBJ2-1; D gene: TRBD2; clone size: -; V gene: TRBV18; CDR3 DNA: TGTGCCAGCTCGCCGGTAGCGGGAACCTACAATGAGCAGTTCTTC; CDR3 protein: CASSPVAGTYNEQFF
J gene: TRBJ1-2; D gene: -; clone size: -; V gene: TRBV5-1; CDR3 DNA: TGCGCCAGCAGCTTGGATGCAGGATCTAACTATGGCTACACCTTC; CDR3 protein: CASSLDAGSNYGYTF
J gene: TRBJ2-5; D gene: -; clone size: once; V gene: TRBV7-3; CDR3 DNA: TGTGCCAGCAGCGCGGTGAGGAGGGAGACCCAGTACTTC; CDR3 protein: CASSAVRRETQYF
J gene: TRBJ1-2; D gene: TRBD1; clone size: few; V gene: TRBV28; CDR3 DNA: TGTGCCAGCAGTCGACAGGGGGCGCGAGGCTACACCTTC; CDR3 protein: CASSRQGARGYTF